This TCR beta chain was observed in a study of CD8 T cells in ankylosing spondylitis. This clonotype was detected ten times or more. In germline, CDR1 is DFQATT, CDR2 SNEGSKA (reference sequence). V shed 4 bases and J shed 3 bases, with 4 bases lying between them. The CDR3 extends over 10 amino acids. From the 5' RACE reads, TCRdb called clonotypes with MiXCR, one entry per CDR3 protein. Of around 220,000 distinct CDR3 sequences in the sample, about 10% are singletons; the top ten hold over 20%. J is TRBJ2-7 and V is TRBV20-1; no firm D call. The material sequenced was blood, either unsorted or a sorted T cell fraction (not recorded which). The origin of this receptor is a male donor with ankylosing spondylitis or in good health (not recorded which). CDR3 sequence: CSATNYEQYF. CDR3 nucleotide sequence: TGCAGTGCTACCAACTACGAGCAGTACTTC.